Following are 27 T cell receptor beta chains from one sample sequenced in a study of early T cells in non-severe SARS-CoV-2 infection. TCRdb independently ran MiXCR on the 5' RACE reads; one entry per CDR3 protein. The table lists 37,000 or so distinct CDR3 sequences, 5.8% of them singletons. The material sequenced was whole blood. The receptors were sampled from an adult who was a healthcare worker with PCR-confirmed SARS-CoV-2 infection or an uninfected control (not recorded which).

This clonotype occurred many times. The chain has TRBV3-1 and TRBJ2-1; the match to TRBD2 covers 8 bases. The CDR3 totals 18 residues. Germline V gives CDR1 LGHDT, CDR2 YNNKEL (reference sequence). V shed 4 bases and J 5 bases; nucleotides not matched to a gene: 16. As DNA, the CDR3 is TGTGCCAGCAGCCCGCCAAGGATCTCCGGGAGGGCGGACAATGAGCAGTTCTTC. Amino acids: CASSPPRISGRADNEQFF.

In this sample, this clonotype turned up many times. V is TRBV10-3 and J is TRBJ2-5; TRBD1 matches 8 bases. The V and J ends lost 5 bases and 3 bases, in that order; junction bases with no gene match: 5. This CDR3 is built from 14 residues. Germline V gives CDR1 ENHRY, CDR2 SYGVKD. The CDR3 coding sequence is TGTGCCATCAGTCCGGGACAGGCGGAAGAGACCCAGTACTTC. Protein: CAISPGQAEETQYF.

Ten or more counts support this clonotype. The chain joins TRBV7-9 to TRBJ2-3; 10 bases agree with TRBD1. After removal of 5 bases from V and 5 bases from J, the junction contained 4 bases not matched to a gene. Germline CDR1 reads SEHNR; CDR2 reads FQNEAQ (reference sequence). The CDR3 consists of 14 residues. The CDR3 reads CASSQGQGIDTQYF. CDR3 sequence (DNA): TGTGCCAGCAGCCAGGGACAGGGGATAGATACGCAGTATTTT. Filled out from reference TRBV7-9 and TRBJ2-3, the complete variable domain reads DTGVSQNPRHKITKRGQNVTFRCDPISEHNRLYWYRQTLGQGPEFLTYFQNEAQLEKSRLLSDRFSAERPKGSFSTLEIQRTEQGDSAMYLCASSQGQGIDTQYFGPGTRLTVL.

The CDR3 region is CASSPSVDRGRSYGYTF. The CDR3 bases are TGTGCCAGCTCACCATCAGTTGACAGGGGGCGATCCTATGGCTACACCTTC. The chain employs TRBV18 and TRBJ1-2; 10 bases agree with TRBD1. Germline V gives CDR1 KGHSH, CDR2 LQKENI. V lost 2 bases and J lost 4; bases outside the gene matches: 10. CDR3 length equals 17 residues.

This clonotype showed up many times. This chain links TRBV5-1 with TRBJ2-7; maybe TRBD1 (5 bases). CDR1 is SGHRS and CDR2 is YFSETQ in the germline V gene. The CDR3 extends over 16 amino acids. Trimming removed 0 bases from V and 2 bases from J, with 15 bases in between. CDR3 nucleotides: TGCGCCAGCAGCTTGGCCCCAGGTAGGGGTACCTACGAGCAGTACTTC. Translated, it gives CASSLAPGRGTYEQYF.

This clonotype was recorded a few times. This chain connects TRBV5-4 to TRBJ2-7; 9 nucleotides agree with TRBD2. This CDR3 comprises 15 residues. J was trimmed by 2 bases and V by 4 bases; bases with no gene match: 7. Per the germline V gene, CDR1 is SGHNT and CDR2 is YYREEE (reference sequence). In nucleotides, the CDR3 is TGTGCCAGCAGCCCTACTAGCGGGCGGACCTACGAGCAGTACTTC. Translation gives CASSPTSGRTYEQYF.

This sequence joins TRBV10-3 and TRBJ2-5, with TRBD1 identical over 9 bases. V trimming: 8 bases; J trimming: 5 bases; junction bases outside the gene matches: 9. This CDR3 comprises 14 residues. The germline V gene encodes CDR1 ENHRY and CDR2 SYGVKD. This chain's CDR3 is CAIQQGAQRETQYF. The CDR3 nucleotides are TGTGCCATCCAACAGGGGGCGCAGAGGGAGACCCAGTACTTC.

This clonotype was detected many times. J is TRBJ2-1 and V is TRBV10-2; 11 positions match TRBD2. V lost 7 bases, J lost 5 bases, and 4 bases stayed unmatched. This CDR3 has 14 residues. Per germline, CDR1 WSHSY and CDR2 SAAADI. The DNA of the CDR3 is TGCGCCAGCACAACTAGCGGGAGTAACAATGAGCAGTTCTTC. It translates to CASTTSGSNNEQFF.

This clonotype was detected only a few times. Written as DNA, the CDR3 is TGTGCCAGCAGCCAAGATCCCAAGATCTCTGACATTCAGTACTTC. Translated: CASSQDPKISDIQYF. This chain joins TRBV3-1 and TRBJ2-4; no reliable D call. The CDR3 has 15 amino acids. Trimming shortened V by 0 bases and J by 8 bases, and 14 bases separated the two germline ends. Germline values: CDR1 LGHDT, CDR2 YNNKEL (reference sequence). Full variable domain (outside the CDR3, taken from reference TRBV3-1 and TRBJ2-4): DTAVSQTPKYLVTQMGNDKSIKCEQNLGHDTMYWYKQDSKKFLKIMFSYNNKELIINETVPNRFSPKSPDKAHLNLHINSLELGDSAVYFCASSQDPKISDIQYFGAGTRLSVL.

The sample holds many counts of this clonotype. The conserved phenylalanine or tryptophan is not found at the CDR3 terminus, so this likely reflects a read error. The CDR3 DNA is TGTGCCAGCAGCTTAACAGGGGTGGGCACTGAAGCTTTCCTT. Its translation is CASSLTGVGTEAFL. V is TRBV6-5 and J is TRBJ1-1; 7 nucleotides line up with TRBD1. The CDR3 contains 14 residues. CDR1 and CDR2 from the germline V gene are MNHEY and SVGAGI. With 6 bases clipped from V and 4 bases from J, the junction kept 8 bases outside the gene matches.

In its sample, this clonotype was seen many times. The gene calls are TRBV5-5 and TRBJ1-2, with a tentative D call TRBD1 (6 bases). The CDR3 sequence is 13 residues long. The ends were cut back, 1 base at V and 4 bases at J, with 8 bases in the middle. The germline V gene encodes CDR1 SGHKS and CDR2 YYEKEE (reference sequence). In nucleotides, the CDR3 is TGTGCCAGCAGCTTGCGGGGGCCCTATGGCTACACCTTC. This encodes CASSLRGPYGYTF. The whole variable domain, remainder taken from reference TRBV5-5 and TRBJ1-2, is DAGVTQSPTHLIKTRGQQVTLRCSPISGHKSVSWYQQVLGQGPQFIFQYYEKEERGRGNFPDRFSARQFPNYSSELNVNALLLGDSALYLCASSLRGPYGYTFGSGTRLTVV.

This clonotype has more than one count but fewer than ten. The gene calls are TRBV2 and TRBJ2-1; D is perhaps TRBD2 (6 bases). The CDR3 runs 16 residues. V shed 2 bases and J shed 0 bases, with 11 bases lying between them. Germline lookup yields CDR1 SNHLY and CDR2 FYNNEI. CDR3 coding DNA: TGTGCCAGCAGTGAATGGGCGGGGCCCTCCTACAATGAGCAGTTCTTC. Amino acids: CASSEWAGPSYNEQFF.

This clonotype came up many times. The CDR3 protein is CASSLAQGKQFF. For the CDR3, the DNA is TGTGCCAGCAGTTTGGCTCAAGGGAAGCAGTTTTTT. The chain is built from TRBV12-3 or TRBV12-4 and TRBJ1-4; D is unclear. V lost 3 bases, J lost 16 bases, and 15 bases lay in between. The CDR3 is made up of 12 amino acids.

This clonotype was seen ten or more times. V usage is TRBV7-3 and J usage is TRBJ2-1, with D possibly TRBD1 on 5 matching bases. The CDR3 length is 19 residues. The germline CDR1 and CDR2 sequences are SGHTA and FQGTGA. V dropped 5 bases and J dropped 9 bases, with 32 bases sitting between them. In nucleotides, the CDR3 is TGTGCCAGCAGCCCTATACAGGTCCGGATTTCCACCCCTACGGGTGAGCAGTTCTTC. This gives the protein CASSPIQVRISTPTGEQFF.

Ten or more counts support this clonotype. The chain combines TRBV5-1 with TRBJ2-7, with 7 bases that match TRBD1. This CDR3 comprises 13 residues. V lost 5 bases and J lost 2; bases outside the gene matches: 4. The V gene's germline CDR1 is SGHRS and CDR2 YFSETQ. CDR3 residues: CASRDRKTYEQYF. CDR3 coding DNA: TGCGCCAGCAGGGACAGGAAAACCTACGAGCAGTACTTC.

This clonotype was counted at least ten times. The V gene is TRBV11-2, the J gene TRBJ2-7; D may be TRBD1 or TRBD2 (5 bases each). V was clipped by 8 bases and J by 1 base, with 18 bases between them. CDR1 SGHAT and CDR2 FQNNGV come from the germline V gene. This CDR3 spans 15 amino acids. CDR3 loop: CASAGNPGPSYEQYF. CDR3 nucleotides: TGTGCCAGCGCCGGCAACCCGGGGCCTTCCTACGAGCAGTACTTC.

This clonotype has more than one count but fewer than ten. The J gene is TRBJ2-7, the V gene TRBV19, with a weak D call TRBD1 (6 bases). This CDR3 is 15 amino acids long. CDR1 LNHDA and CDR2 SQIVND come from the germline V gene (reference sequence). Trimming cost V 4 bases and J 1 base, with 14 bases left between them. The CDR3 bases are TGTGCCAGTAGTACACAGGGTCGGGCTTCCTACGAGCAGTACTTC. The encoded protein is CASSTQGRASYEQYF. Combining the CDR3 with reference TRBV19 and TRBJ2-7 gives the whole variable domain DGGITQSPKYLFRKEGQNVTLSCEQNLNHDAMYWYRQDPGQGLRLIYYSQIVNDFQKGDIAEGYSVSREKKESFPLTVTSAQKNPTAFYLCASSTQGRASYEQYFGPGTRLTVT.

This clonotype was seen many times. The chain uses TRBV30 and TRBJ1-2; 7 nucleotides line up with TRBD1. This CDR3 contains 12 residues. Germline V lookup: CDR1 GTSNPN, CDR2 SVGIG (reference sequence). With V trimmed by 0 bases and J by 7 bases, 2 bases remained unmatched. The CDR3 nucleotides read TGTGCCTGGAGTGTACCAGGGGGTGGCTACACCTTC. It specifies CAWSVPGGGYTF. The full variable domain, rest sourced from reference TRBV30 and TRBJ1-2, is SQTIHQWPATLVQPVGSPLSLECTVEGTSNPNLYWYRQAAGRGLQLLFYSVGIGQISSEVPQNLSASRPQDRQFILSSKKLLLSDSGFYLCAWSVPGGGYTFGSGTRLTVV.

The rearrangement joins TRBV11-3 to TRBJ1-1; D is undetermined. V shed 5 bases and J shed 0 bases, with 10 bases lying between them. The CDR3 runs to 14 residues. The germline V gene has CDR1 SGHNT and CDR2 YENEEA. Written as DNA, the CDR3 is TGTGCCAGCAGCAACGGGATCCTGAACACTGAAGCTTTCTTT. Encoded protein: CASSNGILNTEAFF.

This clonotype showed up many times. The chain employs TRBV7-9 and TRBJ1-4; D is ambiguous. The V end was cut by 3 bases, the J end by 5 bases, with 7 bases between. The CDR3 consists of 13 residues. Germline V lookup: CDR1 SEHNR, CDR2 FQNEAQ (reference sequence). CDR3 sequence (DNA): TGTGCCAGCAGCTTTATACCGAATGAAAAACTGTTTTTT. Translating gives CASSFIPNEKLFF.

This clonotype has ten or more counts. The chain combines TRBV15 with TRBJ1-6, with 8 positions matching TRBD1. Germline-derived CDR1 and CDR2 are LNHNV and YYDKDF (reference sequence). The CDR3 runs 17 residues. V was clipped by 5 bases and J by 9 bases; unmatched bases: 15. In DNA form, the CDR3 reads TGTGCCACCAGCGACAGCACGGGGACAGGCAGGGGTTCACCCCTCCACTTT. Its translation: CATSDSTGTGRGSPLHF.

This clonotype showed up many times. CDR3 protein: CASSYPPGQGEGAFF. CDR3 sequence (DNA): TGTGCCAGCAGTTACCCGCCCGGACAGGGGGAAGGAGCTTTCTTT. J is TRBJ1-1 and V is TRBV6-6; 10 bases line up with TRBD1. This CDR3 comprises 15 residues. V shed 2 bases and J 10 bases; nucleotides not matched to a gene: 10. CDR1 and CDR2 from the germline V gene are MNHNY and SVGAGI (reference sequence).

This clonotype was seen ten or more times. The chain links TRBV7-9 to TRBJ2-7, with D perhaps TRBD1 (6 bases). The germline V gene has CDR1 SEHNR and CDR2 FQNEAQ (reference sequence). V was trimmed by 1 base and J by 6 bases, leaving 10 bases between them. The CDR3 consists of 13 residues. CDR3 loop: CASSLVSGAEQYF. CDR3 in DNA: TGTGCCAGCAGCTTAGTTTCAGGGGCCGAGCAGTACTTC.

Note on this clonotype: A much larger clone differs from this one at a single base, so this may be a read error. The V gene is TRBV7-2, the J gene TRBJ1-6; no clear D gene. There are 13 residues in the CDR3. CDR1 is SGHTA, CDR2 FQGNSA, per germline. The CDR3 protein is CASSLSANSPPHF. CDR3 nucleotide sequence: TGTGCCAGCAGCTTGTCCGCTAATTCACCCCCCCACTTT.

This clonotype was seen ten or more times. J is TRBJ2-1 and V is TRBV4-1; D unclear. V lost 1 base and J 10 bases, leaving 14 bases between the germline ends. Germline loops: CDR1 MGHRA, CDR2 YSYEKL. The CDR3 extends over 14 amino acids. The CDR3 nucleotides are TGCGCCAGCAGCCAAGCCCGGCCGACAAGCGAGCAGTTCTTC. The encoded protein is CASSQARPTSEQFF.

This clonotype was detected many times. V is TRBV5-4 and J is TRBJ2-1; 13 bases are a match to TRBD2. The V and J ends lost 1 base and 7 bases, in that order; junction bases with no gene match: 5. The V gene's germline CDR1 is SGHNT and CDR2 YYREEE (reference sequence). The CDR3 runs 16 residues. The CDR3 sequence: CASSLSLGLAGNEQFF. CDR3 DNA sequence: TGTGCCAGCAGCTTGTCGTTGGGACTAGCGGGGAATGAGCAGTTCTTC.

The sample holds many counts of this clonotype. CDR3 sequence reads: CAWRKAGPTDTQYF. DNA for the CDR3: TGTGCCTGGAGAAAAGCGGGACCCACAGATACGCAGTATTTT. V gene TRBV30 combines with J gene TRBJ2-3, with TRBD2 matching over 7 bases. This CDR3 has 14 amino acids. Germline values: CDR1 GTSNPN, CDR2 SVGIG (reference sequence). J was trimmed by 2 bases and V by 3 bases; bases with no gene match: 5.